This T cell receptor (beta chain) came from a study of Graves' ophthalmopathy and Graves' hyperthyroidism. The CDR3 loop spans 14 amino acids. Trimming removed 9 bases from V and 2 bases from J; junction bases left unmatched: 9. The study amplified TCR beta CDR3 regions using RNA transcripts. An initial RT-PCR round employing HTBI primers preceded a second-round multiplex PCR. A single record per CDR3 protein comes from TCRdb applying MiXCR to the multiplex PCR reads. The data show a few hundred thousand distinct CDR3 sequences, with about 17% seen just once and 2.4% held by the top ten. The PBMCs had their origin in 7.5 to 10 ml of fresh peripheral blood. This clonotype was observed many times.

This receptor was obtained from an adult woman with stable Graves' hyperthyroidism. Material for sequencing was peripheral blood. The V gene is TRBV12-3 or TRBV12-4, the J gene TRBJ2-7; 8 bases line up with TRBD1. The CDR3 nucleotides are TGTGCCAGTGCTTCCAGGGGGCGGCCCTACGAGCAGTACTTC. Its protein is CASASRGRPYEQYF.